This TCR beta chain was captured in a study of CD8+CD57+ T cells in acquired aplastic anemia. Genomic DNA constituted the template upon which TCR beta VDJ and CDR3 profiling was performed. From the reads, TCRdb called clonotypes with MiXCR, one entry per CDR3 protein. Of around 150,000 distinct CDR3 sequences in the sample, roughly 48% were seen once. At least ten counts were recorded for this clonotype. Its specificity is not known. The CDR3 is made up of 14 amino acids. Per germline, CDR1 DFQATT and CDR2 SNEGSKA (reference sequence). V was trimmed by 3 bases and J by 1 base, leaving 10 bases between them. Study observations and caveats: Researchers report that twenty-nine CD8+ CDR3 sequences appeared in both patients and controls. Significant differences in CD8+ Simpson's diversity were not observed between patients and controls.

Patients chosen for sequencing had shown CD8+CD57+ cell expansion by flow cytometry. Sequencing was performed on sorted CD4+, CD8+, or CD8+CD57+ T cells (not recorded which) from PBMCs. This sequence was found in a human donor with aplastic anemia. This chain uses TRBV20-1 with TRBJ1-5; TRBD1 might be the D (5 bases). The CDR3 bases are TGCAGTGCTAGCAGGGATACCAGCAATCAGCCCCAGCATTTT. Its protein is CSASRDTSNQPQHF.